Listed below are T cell receptor beta chains from one sample, sequenced in a study of neoadjuvant anti-PD-1 for oral cavity cancer. The repertoire was sequenced with immunoSEQ multiplex PCR; TCRdb's copy has only in-frame clones and lacks some. This sample yields 12,000 or so clones, of which around 69% are seen a single time; under 7.5% belongs to the top ten. The specimen comprised tumor tissue, sampled before nivolumab (anti-PD-1) treatment. The receptors here all came from a person aged 35 to 85 with oral cavity squamous cell carcinoma. The donor label of this sample is uncertain. Both conserved end residues are part of each CDR3. D genes are given only for firm matches. Clone size is stated in some rows and not others, as once, few, many or a class when expanded.

j_call	v_call	clone_size	d_call	cdr3_length	cdr3_aa	cdr3_nt
TRBJ2-1	TRBV6-6	once	TRBD2	16	CASNGGRLAGGDEQFF	TGTGCCAGCAACGGGGGGAGACTAGCGGGCGGCGATGAGCAGTTCTTC
TRBJ2-1	TRBV18	few	-	13	CAARGQTYNEQFF	TGTGCCGCCCGTGGACAGACCTACAATGAGCAGTTCTTC
TRBJ2-2	TRBV29-1	-	-	14	CSVEDHRNTGELFF	TGCAGCGTTGAAGATCATCGGAACACCGGGGAGCTGTTTTTT
TRBJ2-1	TRBV11-2	-	TRBD2	15	CASSLPGTRQNEQFF	TGTGCCAGCAGCTTGCCCGGGACTAGACAAAATGAGCAGTTCTTC
TRBJ2-3	TRBV7-6	-	TRBD2	14	CASSGLAGGATQYF	TGTGCCAGCAGCGGACTAGCGGGAGGAGCCACGCAGTATTTT
TRBJ1-5	TRBV6-1	-	-	15	CASSDHTGSSQPQHF	TGTGCCAGCAGTGATCACACAGGTAGTAGCCAGCCCCAGCATTTT
TRBJ1-2	TRBV21-1	-	-	13	CASRIFQAHGYTF	TGTGCCAGCAGAATATTCCAGGCACATGGCTACACCTTC
TRBJ1-6	TRBV14	-	TRBD1	18	CASSQEMGQSFYNSPLHF	TGTGCCAGCAGCCAAGAGATGGGACAGAGCTTCTATAATTCACCCCTCCACTTT
TRBJ2-7	TRBV2	-	-	16	CASSAGEVNLLYEQYF	TGTGCCAGCAGTGCTGGGGAGGTCAACCTCCTCTACGAGCAGTACTTC
TRBJ2-2	TRBV30	-	-	13	CAWRLRNTGELFF	TGTGCCTGGAGGCTCCGCAACACCGGGGAGCTGTTTTTT
TRBJ1-1	TRBV7-8	-	-	14	CASSLAGMNTEAFF	TGTGCCAGCAGCTTAGCGGGAATGAACACTGAAGCTTTCTTT
TRBJ2-1	TRBV6-1	-	-	13	CASMGLGANEQFF	TGTGCCAGCATGGGGTTAGGGGCGAATGAGCAGTTCTTC
TRBJ1-2	TRBV5-1	once	-	14	CASSGRPQSYGYTF	TGCGCCAGCAGCGGCAGGCCCCAGAGCTATGGCTACACCTTC
TRBJ1-4	TRBV5-6	few	-	15	CASSLRAGVVEKLFF	TGTGCCAGCAGCCTCCGTGCAGGGGTGGTTGAAAAACTGTTTTTT
TRBJ2-7	TRBV29-1	-	TRBD2	13	CSGLGVAGGEQYF	TGCAGCGGTTTGGGGGTAGCGGGGGGCGAGCAGTACTTC
TRBJ1-2	TRBV2	few	-	14	CASSPLWGPYGYTF	TGTGCCAGCAGTCCCCTGTGGGGCCCCTATGGCTACACCTTC
TRBJ2-2	TRBV6-1	-	TRBD1	15	CASSERQGLSGELFF	TGTGCCAGCAGTGAACGACAGGGGTTAAGCGGGGAGCTGTTTTTT
TRBJ2-5	TRBV5-6	once	-	13	CASSLGQLETQYF	TGTGCCAGCAGCTTGGGGCAGTTAGAGACCCAGTACTTC
TRBJ1-3	TRBV5-6	-	-	13	CASSLLGGNTIYF	TGTGCCAGCAGCTTGTTGGGGGGAAACACCATATATTTT
TRBJ1-1	TRBV19	-	-	16	CASSISVGTSNTEAFF	TGTGCCAGTAGTATTTCTGTAGGGACAAGCAACACTGAAGCTTTCTTT
TRBJ2-7	TRBV20-1	-	-	11	CSAGETDEQYF	TGCAGTGCCGGGGAGACCGACGAGCAGTACTTC
TRBJ1-1	TRBV5-5	few	-	15	CASSLALLENTEAFF	TGTGCCAGCAGCTTGGCTTTGCTGGAGAACACTGAAGCTTTCTTT